This TCR beta chain was observed in a study of OX40 agonist ivuxolimab in advanced cancers. Study as a whole: Administration of intravenous ivuxolimab to patients occurred every 2 weeks at 0.01 to 10 mg/kg. Enrolled patients in dose escalation had cancers that were hepatocellular carcinoma, melanoma, renal cell or head and neck cancer.

Study outcomes and limitations: At 0.1-3.0 mg/kg, partial responders had clonal expansion among the lowest observed.

Assay: immunoSEQ multiplex PCR; the TCRdb copy retains only in-frame clones and omits some. The sample includes some 100,000 clones, 70% to 90% of them seen just once. Comments on this clone: The antigen is not known.

The V end lost 4 bases, the J end lost 7 bases, and 20 bases lay between the germline ends. Germline V gene lookup returns CDR1 SGHRS and CDR2 YFSETQ. This CDR3 is 16 amino acids long. The source is an adult with an advanced solid tumor such as melanoma, head and neck, liver or kidney cancer. Source: CD4+ or CD8+ T cells sorted from blood, taken in a trial of the OX40 agonist ivuxolimab. J is TRBJ1-4 and V is TRBV5-1; TRBD1 might be the D (5 bases). The CDR3 sequence: CASSDKKAGSVEKLFF. CDR3 DNA sequence: TGCGCCAGCAGCGATAAGAAAGCAGGGTCGGTTGAAAAACTGTTTTTT.